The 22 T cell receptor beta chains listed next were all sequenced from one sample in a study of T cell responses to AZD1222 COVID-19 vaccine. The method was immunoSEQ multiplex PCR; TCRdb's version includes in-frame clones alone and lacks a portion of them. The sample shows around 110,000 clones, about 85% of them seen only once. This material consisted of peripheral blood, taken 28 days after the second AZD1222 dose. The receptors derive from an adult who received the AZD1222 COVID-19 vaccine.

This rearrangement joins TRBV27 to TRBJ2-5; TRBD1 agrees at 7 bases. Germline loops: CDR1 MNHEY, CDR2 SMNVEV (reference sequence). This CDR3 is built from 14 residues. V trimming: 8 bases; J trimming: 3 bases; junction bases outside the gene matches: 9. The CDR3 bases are TGTGCCAGCGGACCCGGGGACAGCAAAGAGACCCAGTACTTC. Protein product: CASGPGDSKETQYF.

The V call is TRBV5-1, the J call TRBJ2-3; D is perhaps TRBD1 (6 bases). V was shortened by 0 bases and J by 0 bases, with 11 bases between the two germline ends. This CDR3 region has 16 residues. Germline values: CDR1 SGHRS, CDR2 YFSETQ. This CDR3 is CASSLEGGTSTDTQYF. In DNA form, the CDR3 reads TGCGCCAGCAGCTTGGAGGGTGGGACAAGCACAGATACGCAGTATTTT.

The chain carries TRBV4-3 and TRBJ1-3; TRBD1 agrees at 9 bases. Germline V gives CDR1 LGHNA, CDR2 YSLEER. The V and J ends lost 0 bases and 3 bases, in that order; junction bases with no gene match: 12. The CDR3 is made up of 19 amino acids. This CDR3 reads CASSQDGGRQGGIGNTIYF. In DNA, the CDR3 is TGCGCCAGCAGCCAAGATGGGGGCCGACAGGGGGGAATTGGAAACACCATATATTTT.

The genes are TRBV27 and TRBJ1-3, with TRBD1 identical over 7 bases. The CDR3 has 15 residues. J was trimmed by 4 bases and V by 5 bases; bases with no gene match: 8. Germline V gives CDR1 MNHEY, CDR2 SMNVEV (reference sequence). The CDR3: CASSLTGVGGNTIYF. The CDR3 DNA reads TGTGCCAGCAGTCTAACAGGGGTTGGAGGAAACACCATATATTTT.

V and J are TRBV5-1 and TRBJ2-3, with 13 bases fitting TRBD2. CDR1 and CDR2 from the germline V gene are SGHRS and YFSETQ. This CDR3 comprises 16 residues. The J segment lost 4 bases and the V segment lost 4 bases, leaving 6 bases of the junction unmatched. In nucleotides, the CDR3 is TGCGCCAGCAGCCCGGGACTAGCGGGGACCCCAGATACGCAGTATTTT. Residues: CASSPGLAGTPDTQYF. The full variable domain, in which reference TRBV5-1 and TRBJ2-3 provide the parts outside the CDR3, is KAGVTQTPRYLIKTRGQQVTLSCSPISGHRSVSWYQQTPGQGLQFLFEYFSETQRNKGNFPGRFSGRQFSNSRSEMNVSTLELGDSALYLCASSPGLAGTPDTQYFGPGTRLTVL.

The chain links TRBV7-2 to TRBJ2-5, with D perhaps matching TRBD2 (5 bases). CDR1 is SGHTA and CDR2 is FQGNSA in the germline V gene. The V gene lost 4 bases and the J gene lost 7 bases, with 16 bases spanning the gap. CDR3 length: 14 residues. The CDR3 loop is CASSYGSGSGTQYF. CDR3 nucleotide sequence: TGTGCCAGCAGCTATGGGTCGGGATCCGGGACCCAGTACTTC.

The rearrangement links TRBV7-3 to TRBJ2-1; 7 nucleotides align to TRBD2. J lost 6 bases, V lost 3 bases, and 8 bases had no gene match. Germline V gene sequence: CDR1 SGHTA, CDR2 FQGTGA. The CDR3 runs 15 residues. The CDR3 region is CASSLTAGSGNEQFF. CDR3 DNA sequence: TGTGCCAGCAGCTTGACAGCGGGGTCCGGCAATGAGCAGTTCTTC.

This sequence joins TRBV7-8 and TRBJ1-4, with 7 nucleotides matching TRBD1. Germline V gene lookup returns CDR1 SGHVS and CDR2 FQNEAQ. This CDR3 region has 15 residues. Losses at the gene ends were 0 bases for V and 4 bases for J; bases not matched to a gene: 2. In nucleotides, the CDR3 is TGTGCCAGCAGCTTAGCGGGACAGCTTAATGAAAAACTGTTTTTT. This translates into CASSLAGQLNEKLFF.

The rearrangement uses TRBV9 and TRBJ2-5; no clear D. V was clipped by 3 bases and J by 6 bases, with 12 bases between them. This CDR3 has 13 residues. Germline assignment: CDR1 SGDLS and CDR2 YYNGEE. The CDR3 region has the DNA TGTGCCAGCAGCGCCCCCCGAAAGCAGACCCAGTACTTC. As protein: CASSAPRKQTQYF.

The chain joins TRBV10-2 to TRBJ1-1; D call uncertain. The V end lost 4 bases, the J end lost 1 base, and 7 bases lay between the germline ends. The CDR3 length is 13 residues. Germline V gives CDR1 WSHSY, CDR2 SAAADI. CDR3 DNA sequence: TGCGCCAGCAGTGTCGTGGGGAACACTGAAGCTTTCTTT. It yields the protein CASSVVGNTEAFF.

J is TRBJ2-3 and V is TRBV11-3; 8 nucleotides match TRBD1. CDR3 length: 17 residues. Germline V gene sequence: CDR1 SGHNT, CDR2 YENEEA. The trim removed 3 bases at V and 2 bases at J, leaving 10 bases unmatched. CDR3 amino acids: CASSLGAGGHSTDTQYF. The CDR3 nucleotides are TGTGCCAGCAGCTTGGGTGCAGGGGGCCACTCCACAGATACGCAGTATTTT.

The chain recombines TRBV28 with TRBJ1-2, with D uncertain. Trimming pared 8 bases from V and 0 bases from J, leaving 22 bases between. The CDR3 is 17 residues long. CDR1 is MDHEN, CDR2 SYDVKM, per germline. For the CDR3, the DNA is TGTGCCAGCCATCCACCTTTCTTGGCGGGTACTAACTATGGCTACACCTTC. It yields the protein CASHPPFLAGTNYGYTF.

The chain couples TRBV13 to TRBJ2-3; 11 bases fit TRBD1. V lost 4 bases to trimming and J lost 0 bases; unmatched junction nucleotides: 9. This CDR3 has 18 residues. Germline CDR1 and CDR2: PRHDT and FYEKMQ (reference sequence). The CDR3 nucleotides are TGTGCCAGCAGCTGGCCGGGACAGGGGGTCCCTAGCACAGATACGCAGTATTTT. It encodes CASSWPGQGVPSTDTQYF.

The CDR3 nucleotides read TGTGCCAGCAGTTACTCGAACACTGAAGCTTTCTTT. It encodes CASSYSNTEAFF. This sequence joins TRBV6-2 or TRBV6-3 and TRBJ1-1; D unclear. Germline CDR1 and CDR2: MNHEY and SVGEGT. V was cut by 0 bases and J by 1 base, with 0 bases left in between. The CDR3 length is 12 residues.

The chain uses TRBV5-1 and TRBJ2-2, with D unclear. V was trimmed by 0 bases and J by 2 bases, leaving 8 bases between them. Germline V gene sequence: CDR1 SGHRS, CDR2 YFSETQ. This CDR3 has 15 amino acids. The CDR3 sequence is CASSLGSVNTGELFF. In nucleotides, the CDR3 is TGCGCCAGCAGCTTGGGTTCAGTAAACACCGGGGAGCTGTTTTTT.

This CDR3 is CASSPLPRTGANEQFF. CDR3 nucleotide sequence: TGTGCCAGCTCACCCCTTCCCAGGACAGGGGCGAATGAGCAGTTCTTC. V and J are TRBV18 and TRBJ2-1, with 9 bases fitting TRBD1. The germline gives CDR1 KGHSH, CDR2 LQKENI. The CDR3 runs to 16 residues. Trimming cost V 3 bases and J 7 bases; bases outside gene matches: 10. Together with reference TRBV18 and TRBJ2-1, the CDR3 gives the full variable domain: NAGVMQNPRHLVRRRGQEARLRCSPMKGHSHVYWYRQLPEEGLKFMVYLQKENIIDESGMPKERFSAEFPKEGPSILRIQQVVRGDSAAYFCASSPLPRTGANEQFFGPGTRLTVL.

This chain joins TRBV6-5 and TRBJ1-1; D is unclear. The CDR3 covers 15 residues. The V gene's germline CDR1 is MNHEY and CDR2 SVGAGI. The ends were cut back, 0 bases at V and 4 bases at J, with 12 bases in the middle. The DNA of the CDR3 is TGTGCCAGCAGTTACTCTGGGCAGCAGGTCACTGAAGCTTTCTTT. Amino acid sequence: CASSYSGQQVTEAFF.

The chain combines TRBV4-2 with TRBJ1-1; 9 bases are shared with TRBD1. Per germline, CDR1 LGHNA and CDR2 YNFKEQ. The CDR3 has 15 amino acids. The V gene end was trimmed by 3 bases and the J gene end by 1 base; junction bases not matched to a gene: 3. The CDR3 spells CASSHRTGENTEAFF. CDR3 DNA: TGTGCCAGCAGCCACAGGACAGGGGAGAACACTGAAGCTTTCTTT.

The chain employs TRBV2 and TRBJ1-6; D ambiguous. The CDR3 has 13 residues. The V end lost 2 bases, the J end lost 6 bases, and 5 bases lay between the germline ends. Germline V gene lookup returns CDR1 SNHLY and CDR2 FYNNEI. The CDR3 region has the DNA TGTGCCAGCAGTGAACAAGTTAATTCACCCCTCCACTTT. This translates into CASSEQVNSPLHF.

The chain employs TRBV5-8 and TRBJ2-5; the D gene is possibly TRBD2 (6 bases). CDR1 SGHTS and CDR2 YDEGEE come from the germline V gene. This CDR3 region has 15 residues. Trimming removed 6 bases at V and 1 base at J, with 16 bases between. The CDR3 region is CASIAWAGSQETQYF. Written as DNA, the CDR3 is TGTGCCAGCATTGCGTGGGCGGGATCCCAAGAGACCCAGTACTTC. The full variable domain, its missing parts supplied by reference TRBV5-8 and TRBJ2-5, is EAGVTQSPTHLIKTRGQQATLRCSPISGHTSVYWYQQALGLGLQFLLWYDEGEERNRGNFPPRFSGRQFPNYSSELNVNALELEDSALYLCASIAWAGSQETQYFGPGTRLLVL.

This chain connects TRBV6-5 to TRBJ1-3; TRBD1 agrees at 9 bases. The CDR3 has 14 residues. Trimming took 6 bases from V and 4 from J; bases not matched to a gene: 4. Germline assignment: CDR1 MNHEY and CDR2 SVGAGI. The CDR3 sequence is CASSRDREGNTIYF. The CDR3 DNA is TGTGCCAGCAGCCGGGACAGGGAGGGAAACACCATATATTTT.

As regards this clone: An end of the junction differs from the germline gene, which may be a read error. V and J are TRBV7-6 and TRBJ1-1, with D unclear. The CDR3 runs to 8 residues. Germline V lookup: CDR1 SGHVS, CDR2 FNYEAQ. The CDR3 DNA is TGTGCCAGCAGCTTAGCAGGATTT. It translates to CASSLAGF.